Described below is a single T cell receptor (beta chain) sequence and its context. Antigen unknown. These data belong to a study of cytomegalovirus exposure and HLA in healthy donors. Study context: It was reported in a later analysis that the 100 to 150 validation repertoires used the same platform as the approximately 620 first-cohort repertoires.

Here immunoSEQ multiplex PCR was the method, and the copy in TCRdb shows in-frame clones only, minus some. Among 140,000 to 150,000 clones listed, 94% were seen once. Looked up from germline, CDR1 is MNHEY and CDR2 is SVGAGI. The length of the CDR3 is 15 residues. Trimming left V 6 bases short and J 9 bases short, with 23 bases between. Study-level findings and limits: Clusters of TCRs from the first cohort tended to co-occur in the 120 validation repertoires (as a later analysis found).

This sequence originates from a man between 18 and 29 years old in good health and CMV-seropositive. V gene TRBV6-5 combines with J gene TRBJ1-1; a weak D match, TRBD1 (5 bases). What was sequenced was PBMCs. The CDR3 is CASSPTVQGSLKAFF. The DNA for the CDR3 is TGTGCCAGCAGCCCTACGGTCCAGGGCAGTTTAAAAGCTTTCTTT.